Presented here are 23 T cell receptor beta chains from one specimen sequenced in a study of T-cell memory formation after mild COVID-19. Via MiXCR, TCRdb re-called the 5' RACE reads, giving one row per CDR3 protein. Altogether approximately 340,000 distinct CDR3 sequences are present, approximately 16% being singletons, with the ten largest covering about 20%. The source material was PBMCs or a T cell subset sorted from them (not recorded which). The receptor set was obtained from a man between 18 and 35 years old who had mild COVID-19 (a few samples of this study predate the infection). Cell type and time point are not known.

The V and J genes are TRBV18 and TRBJ2-2, with unresolved D. V was clipped by 3 bases and J by 1 base, with 9 bases between them. Germline V lookup: CDR1 KGHSH, CDR2 LQKENI. This CDR3 has 15 residues. As DNA, the CDR3 is TGTGCCAGCTCACCTGCCGGCCGGAACACCGGGGAGCTGTTTTTT. It is translated as CASSPAGRNTGELFF.

This clonotype was counted at least ten times. CDR3 bases: TGTGCCAGCAGGGCCAAGGAGGGGTACCGCACAGATACGCAGTATTTT. It codes for CASRAKEGYRTDTQYF. The V call is TRBV12-3 or TRBV12-4, the J call TRBJ2-3; a weak D match, TRBD2 (6 bases). V was trimmed by 6 bases and J by 1 base, leaving 17 bases between them. This CDR3 region has 16 residues.

This clonotype was detected a few times. This chain connects TRBV18 to TRBJ2-1, with 7 bases fitting TRBD1. V trimming: 4 bases; J trimming: 7 bases; junction bases outside the gene matches: 7. The V gene's germline CDR1 is KGHSH and CDR2 LQKENI. The CDR3 sequence is 14 residues long. The CDR3 loop reads CASSQGAQRNEQFF. The CDR3 nucleotides are TGTGCCAGCTCACAGGGGGCGCAAAGGAATGAGCAGTTCTTC.

CDR3 loop: CASSLGPRGYGNEKLFF. The CDR3 bases are TGTGCCAGCAGCTTAGGTCCCAGGGGCTACGGTAATGAAAAACTGTTTTTT. The gene calls are TRBV7-9 and TRBJ1-4, with a tentative D call TRBD1 (6 bases). With 1 base removed from V and 4 bases from J, the gap between germline ends came to 16 bases. The length of the CDR3 is 17 residues. Germline V gene data show CDR1 as SEHNR and CDR2 as FQNEAQ (reference sequence).

This chain links TRBV29-1 with TRBJ2-1, with TRBD1 identical over 8 bases. This CDR3 spans 15 amino acids. Germline V gene sequence: CDR1 SQVTM, CDR2 ANQGSEA. V was clipped by 7 bases and J by 6 bases; unmatched bases: 14. CDR3 DNA sequence: TGCAGCGCCAGCACCCCGGACAGGGTCGTCAATGAGCAGTTCTTC. Protein product: CSASTPDRVVNEQFF.

The gene calls are TRBV6-5 and TRBJ2-5, with 10 bases lining up with TRBD2. Germline V gene lookup returns CDR1 MNHEY and CDR2 SVGAGI. Germline trimming cut 4 bases from V and 0 bases from J; bases unmatched to any gene: 5. CDR3 length equals 16 residues. The chain's CDR3 is CASSSSLAGYQETQYF. Here the CDR3 DNA reads TGTGCCAGCAGTTCTTCACTAGCGGGGTACCAAGAGACCCAGTACTTC.

A single count supports this clonotype. This chain connects TRBV4-1 to TRBJ2-7; D may correspond to TRBD1 or TRBD2 (5 bases each). The V end lost 2 bases, the J end lost 4 bases, and 12 bases lay between the germline ends. The CDR3 runs to 14 residues. The V gene's germline CDR1 is MGHRA and CDR2 YSYEKL. The CDR3 DNA sequence: TGCGCCAGCAGCCAACAGGGAGTGTGGTACGAGCAGTACTTC. Translating gives CASSQQGVWYEQYF.

Only a few counts were recorded for this clonotype. The chain carries TRBV2 and TRBJ2-5; D assignment may be TRBD1 or TRBD2 (5 bases each). V was cut by 6 bases and J by 5 bases, with 19 bases left in between. The CDR3 extends over 15 amino acids. Germline CDR1 and CDR2: SNHLY and FYNNEI. CDR3 DNA: TGTGCCAGCAGACCCGGGACCCAGGGCGGCGAGACCCAGTACTTC. It is translated as CASRPGTQGGETQYF. Complete variable domain (other parts from reference TRBV2 and TRBJ2-5): EPEVTQTPSHQVTQMGQEVILRCVPISNHLYFYWYRQILGQKVEFLVSFYNNEISEKSEIFDDQFSVERPDGSNFTLKIRSTKLEDSAMYFCASRPGTQGGETQYFGPGTRLLVL.

A few counts support this clonotype. The chain couples TRBV7-8 to TRBJ2-1; D uncertain. The V and J ends lost 1 base and 10 bases respectively, with 14 bases between them. In germline, CDR1 is SGHVS, CDR2 FQNEAQ. The CDR3 extends over 14 amino acids. CDR3 DNA: TGTGCCAGCAGCTTAGACTGGAGATCAAGGGAGCAGTTCTTC. Translating gives CASSLDWRSREQFF.

This clonotype was seen a few times. The chain couples TRBV19 to TRBJ2-5; TRBD1 aligns across 9 bases. Germline loops: CDR1 LNHDA, CDR2 SQIVND (reference sequence). The CDR3 covers 14 residues. The ends lost 6 bases at V and 4 bases at J; junction bases unmatched: 6. The CDR3 region is CASSPADRGETQYF. In DNA, the CDR3 is TGTGCCAGTAGCCCCGCGGACAGGGGAGAGACCCAGTACTTC.

This clonotype showed up just a few times. The chain combines TRBV5-1 with TRBJ1-1; TRBD1 aligns across 7 bases. This CDR3 contains 16 residues. The V segment lost 4 bases and the J segment 2 bases; nucleotides outside the gene matches: 11. Germline values: CDR1 SGHRS, CDR2 YFSETQ. The CDR3 sequence is CASSPWTGLRNTEAFF. The CDR3 DNA follows: TGCGCCAGCAGCCCCTGGACAGGTCTGAGAAACACTGAAGCTTTCTTT. The whole variable domain, filled in from reference TRBV5-1 and TRBJ1-1, reads KAGVTQTPRYLIKTRGQQVTLSCSPISGHRSVSWYQQTPGQGLQFLFEYFSETQRNKGNFPGRFSGRQFSNSRSEMNVSTLELGDSALYLCASSPWTGLRNTEAFFGQGTRLTVV.

This clonotype showed up just a few times. This chain joins TRBV20-1 and TRBJ2-5; 8 positions match TRBD2. The CDR3 covers 17 residues. V shed 1 base, J shed 1 base, and the junction held 11 bases outside the gene matches. Germline loops: CDR1 DFQATT, CDR2 SNEGSKA (reference sequence). DNA of the CDR3: TGCAGTGCTAGAGGCCCGGGGGCTAGCGGGCCCCAAGAGACCCAGTACTTC. Protein product: CSARGPGASGPQETQYF.

This chain connects TRBV4-2 to TRBJ2-1; 9 positions match TRBD2. Trimming removed 0 bases from V and 8 bases from J; junction bases left unmatched: 8. The CDR3 contains 16 residues. The germline gives CDR1 LGHNA, CDR2 YNFKEQ. The CDR3 DNA follows: TGTGCCAGCAGCCAAGATAGGACTAGCGATATCTATGAGCAGTTCTTC. The encoded protein is CASSQDRTSDIYEQFF.

This clonotype turned up a few times. The V and J genes are TRBV12-3 or TRBV12-4 and TRBJ2-3; TRBD2 agrees at 9 bases. This CDR3 comprises 15 residues. Trimming cost V 3 bases and J 5 bases; bases outside gene matches: 6. The CDR3 loop reads CASSLRRGGVDTQYF. The CDR3 DNA reads TGTGCCAGCAGTTTGAGGCGGGGGGGCGTAGATACGCAGTATTTT.

This clonotype was observed a few times. This chain connects TRBV7-8 to TRBJ1-4; no clear D gene. There are 14 residues in the CDR3. CDR1 and CDR2 (germline): SGHVS, FQNEAQ. V gave up 2 bases and J gave up 6 bases, with 10 bases separating them. CDR3 sequence: CASSLNILYEKLFF. Written as DNA, the CDR3 is TGTGCCAGCAGCTTAAACATATTATATGAAAAACTGTTTTTT.

In this sample, this clonotype turned up a few times. The J gene is TRBJ2-7, the V gene TRBV18; no definite D call. V was cut by 2 bases and J by 2 bases, with 10 bases left in between. The CDR3 is 14 amino acids. CDR1 and CDR2 (germline): KGHSH, LQKENI. The CDR3: CASSPRLRTYEQYF. Written as DNA, the CDR3 is TGTGCCAGCTCACCAAGACTGCGAACCTACGAGCAGTACTTC.

The sample holds many counts of this clonotype. This rearrangement joins TRBV5-1 to TRBJ2-6, with D perhaps matching TRBD1 (6 bases). The CDR3 spans 17 residues. CDR1 and CDR2 (germline): SGHRS, YFSETQ. With 4 bases removed from V and 0 bases from J, the gap between germline ends came to 14 bases. Here the CDR3 reads CASSPRDISSGANVLTF. CDR3 in DNA: TGCGCCAGCAGCCCCCGGGACATAAGCTCTGGGGCCAACGTCCTGACTTTC.

The gene calls are TRBV4-1 and TRBJ2-5, with TRBD1 matching over 7 bases. Germline assignment: CDR1 MGHRA and CDR2 YSYEKL. CDR3 length: 15 amino acids. Trimming at V came to 2 bases and at J to 1 base, leaving 4 bases not matched to a gene. The CDR3: CASSQSGQRQETQYF. In nucleotides, the CDR3 is TGCGCCAGCAGCCAATCGGGACAGCGCCAAGAGACCCAGTACTTC.

The chain links TRBV7-9 to TRBJ1-1; the D is unclear. Germline V gives CDR1 SEHNR, CDR2 FQNEAQ (reference sequence). Trimming stripped 3 bases from V and 10 bases from J, with 12 bases between. There are 12 residues in the CDR3. CDR3 DNA sequence: TGTGCCAGCAGCTTGACGCCTCACCTAGCTTTCTTT. Protein: CASSLTPHLAFF.

In its sample, this clonotype was seen a few times. The V call is TRBV28, the J call TRBJ1-1; no definite D call. The V gene's germline CDR1 is MDHEN and CDR2 SYDVKM. The CDR3 has 11 residues. The V and J ends lost 6 bases and 4 bases respectively, with 6 bases between them. The CDR3, as DNA: TGTGCCAGCAGCGCAGGCACTGAAGCTTTCTTT. Encoded protein: CASSAGTEAFF. Full variable domain (missing parts from reference TRBV28 and TRBJ1-1): DVKVTQSSRYLVKRTGEKVFLECVQDMDHENMFWYRQDPGLGLRLIYFSYDVKMKEKGDIPEGYSVSREKKERFSLILESASTNQTSMYLCASSAGTEAFFGQGTRLTVV.

This clonotype turned up a few times. The chain joins TRBV20-1 to TRBJ1-1; 8 bases agree with TRBD1. The germline CDR1 and CDR2 sequences are DFQATT and SNEGSKA (reference sequence). The CDR3 sequence is 14 residues long. Trimming removed 8 bases from V and 1 base from J; junction bases left unmatched: 9. CDR3 nucleotide sequence: TGCAGTCCGATCCGGGACAGGACGAACACTGAAGCTTTCTTT. Translation: CSPIRDRTNTEAFF.

This clonotype was picked up many times. V and J are TRBV5-1 and TRBJ1-5, with D maybe TRBD1 (6 bases). This CDR3 region has 12 residues. The V gene lost 4 bases and the J gene lost 7 bases, with 9 bases spanning the gap. Germline assignment: CDR1 SGHRS and CDR2 YFSETQ. CDR3 residues: CASSLTGQPQHF. The CDR3 DNA reads TGCGCCAGCAGCCTAACAGGGCAGCCCCAGCATTTT.

The chain joins TRBV4-3 to TRBJ2-3; D possibly corresponds to TRBD2 (6 bases). The V end lost 4 bases, the J end lost 0 bases, and 14 bases lay between the germline ends. CDR1 is LGHNA and CDR2 is YSLEER in the germline V gene. CDR3 size: 16 residues. CDR3: CASSLLGGASTDTQYF. For the CDR3, the DNA is TGCGCCAGCAGCCTACTTGGCGGGGCTAGCACAGATACGCAGTATTTT.